This entry concerns a single TCR beta chain. It lacks a known antigen. No base quality values were provided; no much bigger clone lies one nucleotide off. Genomic DNA was extracted from sorted cells for sequencing of the TCRbeta CDR3 region. The immunoSEQ Assay was used for sequencing of TCRbeta CDR3 regions. Sourced from immuneACCESS, this table was stored by TCRdb with only in-frame sequences that have V and J called. A share of the clones is absent; for the studies checked, an unresolved V gene accounts for under half, and the remainder has no known explanation. Here the sample has tens of thousands of clones; roughly 91% occur a single time. More than 0.25% of the sample lies in the top ten. These data originate in a study of OX40 agonist ivuxolimab in advanced cancers. In the study overall: Ivuxolimab was an agonistic, fully human IgG2 monoclonal antibody directed against OX40 (CD134), a costimulatory receptor. Of the approximately 50 dose-escalation patients, hepatocellular carcinoma was present in roughly 19, melanoma in roughly 15, renal cell carcinoma in 9 and head and neck cancer in 9. Peripheral TCRbeta sequencing was intended to test whether TCR sequence diversity was altered and clonal T-cell expansion was caused by ivuxolimab. In the dose-escalation cohort, roughly 80% of patients were male, and the mean age was approximately 55 years, with a range of roughly 23 to 85. Intravenous ivuxolimab was administered to patients every 2 weeks at six dose levels: 0.01, 0.1, 0.3, 1.5, 3 and 10 mg/kg. Partial responses occurred in three dose-escalation patients: two with cutaneous melanoma and one with hepatocellular carcinoma. Prior anti-PD-1, anti-PD-L1 or anti-CTLA-4 therapy was permitted, and checkpoint inhibitors had been received by about two fifths of dose-escalation patients. The paper reports the monotherapy dose-escalation portion (N ≈ 52 patients) of the phase I ivuxolimab trial.

The trial excluded patients who had a history of autoimmune disease or were on systemic immunosuppression. In every dose cohort, peripheral blood was drawn for TCR sequencing at baseline, cycle 4 day 1, and cycle 7 day 1. The samples were drawn from a first-in-human, open-label, multicenter phase I dose-escalation trial of ivuxolimab. Adults with locally advanced or metastatic melanoma, renal cell, hepatocellular, or head and neck squamous cell carcinoma were enrolled in the trial. Before TCR sequencing, CD4+ and CD8+ T cells were separately sorted from peripheral blood. What the research found in general, with its limitations: After ivuxolimab, more expanded clones were found on average in CD8+ T cells than in CD4+ T cells. Low levels of normalized T-cell clonal expansion were also seen in some patients who did not respond. Partial responders in the 0.1-3.0 mg/kg groups had among the lowest normalized peripheral clonal expansion, especially among CD8+ T cells. Antigen specificity was not determined for the clonally expanded peripheral T cells. At doses from 0.1 to 3.0 mg/kg, clonal expansion was seen in both CD4+ and CD8+ blood T cells between baseline and week 6.

The sequence was obtained from an adult with an advanced solid tumor such as melanoma, head and neck, liver or kidney cancer. This specimen consisted of CD4+ or CD8+ T cells sorted from blood, obtained in a trial of the OX40 agonist ivuxolimab.

The nucleotide sequence reads as follows: TGTGCCAGCAGCTCGACAGGGGGCGTACAAGAGACCCAGTACTTC. It is translated as CASSSTGGVQETQYF. The rearrangement combines TRBV5-5 with TRBJ2-5; 10 bases in the middle match TRBD1. Taken from the germline V gene (reference sequence), the CDR1 and CDR2 loops are SGHKS and YYEKEE. The CDR3, from cysteine to phenylalanine, totals 15 residues. Only the CDR3 DNA stays, 45 bases, in frame from base 1. Ends trimmed: V by 3 bases, J by 2 bases; bases unmatched to a gene: 4.